This T cell receptor beta chain originates from a study of T cell responses to AZD1222 COVID-19 vaccine. Libraries were prepared by immunoSEQ multiplex PCR; TCRdb keeps only in-frame clonotypes and omits some of them. This table has some 120,000 clones, 88% appearing once. This CDR3 spans 14 amino acids. Trimming shortened V by 0 bases and J by 1 base, and 7 bases separated the two germline ends. The germline gives CDR1 SGHRS, CDR2 YFSETQ. This specimen consisted of peripheral blood, obtained on day 0 of AZD1222 vaccination. The chain recombines TRBV5-1 with TRBJ1-2, with a weak D call TRBD1 (5 bases). The TCR sequence derives from an adult in good health. This CDR3 is CASSLGQINYGYTF. Written as DNA, the CDR3 is TGCGCCAGCAGCTTGGGACAGATTAACTATGGCTACACCTTC.